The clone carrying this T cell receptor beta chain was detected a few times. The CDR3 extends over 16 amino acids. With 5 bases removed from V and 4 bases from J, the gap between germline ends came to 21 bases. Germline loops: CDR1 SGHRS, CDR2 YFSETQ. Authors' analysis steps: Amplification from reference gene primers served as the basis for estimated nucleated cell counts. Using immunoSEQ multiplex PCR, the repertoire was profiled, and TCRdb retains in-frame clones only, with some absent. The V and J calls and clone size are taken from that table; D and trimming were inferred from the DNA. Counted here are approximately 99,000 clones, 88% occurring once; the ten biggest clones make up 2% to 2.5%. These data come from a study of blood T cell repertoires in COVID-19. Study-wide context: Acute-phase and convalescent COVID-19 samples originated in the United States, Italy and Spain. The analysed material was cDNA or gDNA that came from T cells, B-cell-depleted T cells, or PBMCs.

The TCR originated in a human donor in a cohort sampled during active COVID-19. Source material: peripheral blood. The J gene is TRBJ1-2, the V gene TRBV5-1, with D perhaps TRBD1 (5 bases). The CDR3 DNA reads TGCGCCAGCAGGCGGGCAGGGAGGGATACCAGCTATGGCTACACCTTC. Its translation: CASRRAGRDTSYGYTF.